This TCR beta chain was captured by sequencing in a study of cytomegalovirus exposure and HLA in healthy donors. Whole-study results and caveats: In a later analysis, approximately 15,000 TCR beta sequences were associated with HLA alleles at 0.05 false discovery rate. Follow-up analysis later connected one missense variant in DCLRE1C with trimming of TCR beta V- and J-genes.

As concerns this clone: Its target is not known.

This PCR relied on a set of 60 Vbeta primers and 13 Jbeta primers. Generated by immunoSEQ multiplex PCR, the TCRdb table keeps only in-frame clones and is missing some. The sample lists about 180,000 clones; around four fifths were seen once. The clonotype originates from a woman between 45 and 60 years old in good health and CMV-seropositive. Sequenced: PBMCs.

Here the CDR3 reads CAWVGTGGRDTQYF. In DNA form, the CDR3 reads TGTGCCTGGGTGGGGACAGGGGGTCGGGATACGCAGTATTTT. This chain uses TRBV30 with TRBJ2-3, with TRBD1 matching 11 bases. Losses at the gene ends were 5 bases for V and 6 bases for J; bases not matched to a gene: 7. Germline lookup yields CDR1 GTSNPN and CDR2 SVGIG (reference sequence). This CDR3 spans 14 amino acids. Together with reference TRBV30 and TRBJ2-3, the CDR3 gives the full variable domain: SQTIHQWPATLVQPVGSPLSLECTVEGTSNPNLYWYRQAAGRGLQLLFYSVGIGQISSEVPQNLSASRPQDRQFILSSKKLLLSDSGFYLCAWVGTGGRDTQYFGPGTRLTVL.